This is a list of T cell receptor beta chains from one sample in a study of OX40 agonist ivuxolimab in advanced cancers. Sequenced by immunoSEQ multiplex PCR; TCRdb stores in-frame clones only, minus some. The sample gives approximately 20,000 clones, approximately 73% of which show up once; roughly 9.8% is in the top ten. The material was CD4+ or CD8+ T cells sorted from blood, obtained in a trial of the OX40 agonist ivuxolimab. The receptors derive from an adult with an advanced solid tumor such as melanoma, head and neck, liver or kidney cancer. Each CDR3 is given with its conserved first and last residue. A D gene is named only where the DNA matches it firmly. A clone size is listed for some rows: how often the clone was seen (once, few, many), or a class if it is expanded.

cdr3_aa	cdr3_nt	j_call	d_call	clone_size	v_call
CASSPTVVNTEAFF	TGTGCCAGCAGTCCGACTGTAGTGAACACTGAAGCTTTCTTT	TRBJ1-1	.	.	TRBV6-5
CASSRNGGTFTDTQYF	TGTGCCAGCAGTCGAAATGGGGGGACCTTCACAGATACGCAGTATTTT	TRBJ2-3	.	.	TRBV9
CASSFFNEQFF	TGTGCCAGCAGCTTTTTTAATGAGCAGTTCTTC	TRBJ2-1	.	.	TRBV7-6
CASSLGEWRRDYEQYF	TGCGCCAGCAGCTTGGGCGAGTGGCGCAGGGACTACGAGCAGTACTTC	TRBJ2-7	.	few	TRBV5-1